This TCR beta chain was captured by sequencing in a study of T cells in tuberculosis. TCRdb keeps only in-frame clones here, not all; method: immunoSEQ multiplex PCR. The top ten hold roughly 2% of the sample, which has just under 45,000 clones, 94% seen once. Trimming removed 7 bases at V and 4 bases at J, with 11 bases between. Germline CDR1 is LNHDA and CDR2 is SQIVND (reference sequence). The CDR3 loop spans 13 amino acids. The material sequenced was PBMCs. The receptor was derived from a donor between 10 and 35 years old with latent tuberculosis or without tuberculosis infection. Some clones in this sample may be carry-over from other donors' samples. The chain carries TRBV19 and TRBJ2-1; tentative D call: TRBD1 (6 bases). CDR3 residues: CASTPDSYNEQFF. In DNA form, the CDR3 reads TGTGCCAGTACTCCGGACAGTTACAATGAGCAGTTCTTC.